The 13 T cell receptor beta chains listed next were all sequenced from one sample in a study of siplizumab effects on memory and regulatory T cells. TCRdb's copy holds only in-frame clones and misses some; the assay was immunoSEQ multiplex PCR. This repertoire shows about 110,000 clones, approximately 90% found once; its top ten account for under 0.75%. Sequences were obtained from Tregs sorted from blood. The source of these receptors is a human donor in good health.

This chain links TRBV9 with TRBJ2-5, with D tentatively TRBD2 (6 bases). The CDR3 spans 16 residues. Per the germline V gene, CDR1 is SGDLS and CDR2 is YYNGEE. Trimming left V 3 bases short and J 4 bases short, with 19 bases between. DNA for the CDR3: TGTGCCAGCAGCGGGGGGGAAGGAAGGAGGCGAGAGACCCAGTACTTC. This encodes CASSGGEGRRRETQYF.

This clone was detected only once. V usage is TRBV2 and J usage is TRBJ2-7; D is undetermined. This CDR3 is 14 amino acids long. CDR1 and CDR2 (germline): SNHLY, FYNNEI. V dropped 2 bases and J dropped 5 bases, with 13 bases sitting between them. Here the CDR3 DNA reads TGTGCCAGCAGTGAAAGTGGCAGGTGGAACGAGCAGTACTTC. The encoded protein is CASSESGRWNEQYF.

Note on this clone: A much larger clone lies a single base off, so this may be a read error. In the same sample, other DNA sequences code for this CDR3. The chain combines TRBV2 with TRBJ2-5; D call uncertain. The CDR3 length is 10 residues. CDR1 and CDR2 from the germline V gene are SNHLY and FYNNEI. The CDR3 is CASREETQYF. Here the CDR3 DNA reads TGTGCCAGCAGGGAAGAGACCCAGTACTTC.

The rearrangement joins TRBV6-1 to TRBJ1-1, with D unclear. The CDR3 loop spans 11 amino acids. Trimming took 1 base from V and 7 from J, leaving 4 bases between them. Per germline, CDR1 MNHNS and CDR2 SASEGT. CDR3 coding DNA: TGTGCCAGCAGTGAAGTACTTGAAGCTTTCTTT. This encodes CASSEVLEAFF.

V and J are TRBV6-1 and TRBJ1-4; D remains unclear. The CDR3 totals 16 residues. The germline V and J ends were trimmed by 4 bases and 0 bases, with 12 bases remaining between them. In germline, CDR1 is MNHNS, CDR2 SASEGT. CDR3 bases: TGTGCCAGCAGTGTACCGGTTGCCCCAACTAATGAAAAACTGTTTTTT. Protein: CASSVPVAPTNEKLFF.

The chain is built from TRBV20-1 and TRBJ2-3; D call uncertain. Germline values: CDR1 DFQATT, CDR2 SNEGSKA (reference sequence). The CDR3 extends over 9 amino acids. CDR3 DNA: TGCAGCGTTCGCGATACGCAGTATTTT. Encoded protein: CSVRDTQYF.

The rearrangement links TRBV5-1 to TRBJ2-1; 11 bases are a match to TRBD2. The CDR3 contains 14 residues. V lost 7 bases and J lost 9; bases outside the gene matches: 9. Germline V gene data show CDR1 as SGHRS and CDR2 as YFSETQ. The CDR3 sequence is CASLQVAGGTEQFF. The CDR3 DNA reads TGCGCCAGCCTGCAGGTAGCGGGAGGGACTGAGCAGTTCTTC.

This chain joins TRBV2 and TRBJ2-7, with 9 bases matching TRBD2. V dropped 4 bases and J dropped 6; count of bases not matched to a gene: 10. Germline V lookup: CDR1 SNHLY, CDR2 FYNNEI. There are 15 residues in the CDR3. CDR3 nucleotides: TGTGCCAGCAGTGTTGATGGCGGGGGGGCCGGCGAGCAGTACTTC. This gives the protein CASSVDGGGAGEQYF. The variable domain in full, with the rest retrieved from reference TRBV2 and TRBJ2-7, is EPEVTQTPSHQVTQMGQEVILRCVPISNHLYFYWYRQILGQKVEFLVSFYNNEISEKSEIFDDQFSVERPDGSNFTLKIRSTKLEDSAMYFCASSVDGGGAGEQYFGPGTRLTVT.

DNA of the CDR3: TGTGCCAGCAGTGCCCTTTGGGACAGACCGACGAGGTCACCCCTCCACTTT. It yields the protein CASSALWDRPTRSPLHF. V and J are TRBV6-1 and TRBJ1-6, with 7 bases fitting TRBD1. Losses at the gene ends were 4 bases for V and 10 bases for J; bases not matched to a gene: 16. From germline, CDR1 is MNHNS and CDR2 SASEGT. This CDR3 region has 17 residues.

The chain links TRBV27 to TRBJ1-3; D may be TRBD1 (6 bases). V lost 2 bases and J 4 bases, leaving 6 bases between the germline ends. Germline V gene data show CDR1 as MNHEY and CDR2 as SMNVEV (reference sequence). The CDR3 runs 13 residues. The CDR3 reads CASSLGQGNTIYF. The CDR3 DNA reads TGTGCCAGCAGTTTAGGACAGGGAAACACCATATATTTT.

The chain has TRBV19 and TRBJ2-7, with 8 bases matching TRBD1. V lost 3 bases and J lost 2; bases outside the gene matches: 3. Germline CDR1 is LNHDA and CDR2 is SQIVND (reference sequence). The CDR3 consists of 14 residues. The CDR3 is CASSMLQGAYEQYF. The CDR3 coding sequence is TGTGCCAGTAGTATGTTACAGGGGGCCTACGAGCAGTACTTC.

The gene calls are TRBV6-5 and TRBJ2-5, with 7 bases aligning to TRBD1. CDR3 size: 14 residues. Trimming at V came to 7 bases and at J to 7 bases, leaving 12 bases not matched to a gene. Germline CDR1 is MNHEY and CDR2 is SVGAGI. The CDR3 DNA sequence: TGTGCCAGCAATATCGCCGACAGGGCGGGGACCCAGTACTTC. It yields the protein CASNIADRAGTQYF.

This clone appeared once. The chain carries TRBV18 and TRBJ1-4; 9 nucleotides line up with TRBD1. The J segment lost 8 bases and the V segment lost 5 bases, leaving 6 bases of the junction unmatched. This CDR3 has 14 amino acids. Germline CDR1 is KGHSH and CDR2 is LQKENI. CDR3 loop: CASSFYRGPEKLFF. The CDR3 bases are TGTGCCAGCTCATTCTACAGGGGGCCAGAAAAACTGTTTTTT.